The 6 T cell receptor beta chains in this list originate from one sample, sequenced in a study of OX40 agonist ivuxolimab in advanced cancers. Only in-frame clones appear in the TCRdb table, and some are missing; sequencing was by immunoSEQ multiplex PCR. The sample holds approximately 89,000 clones, around 85% seen once. The sample was CD4+ or CD8+ T cells sorted from blood, taken in a trial of the OX40 agonist ivuxolimab. These receptors all stem from an adult with an advanced solid tumor such as melanoma, head and neck, liver or kidney cancer.

The chain carries TRBV5-1 and TRBJ1-3; D is undetermined. The CDR3 is 14 amino acids. The V gene's germline CDR1 is SGHRS and CDR2 YFSETQ. V dropped 0 bases and J dropped 4 bases, with 8 bases sitting between them. The chain's CDR3 is CASSLEGSGNTIYF. DNA for the CDR3: TGCGCCAGCAGCTTGGAGGGAAGCGGAAACACCATATATTTT.

V is TRBV6-5 and J is TRBJ2-5; D is perhaps TRBD1 (5 bases). The germline V gene has CDR1 MNHEY and CDR2 SVGAGI. Trimming cost V 6 bases and J 5 bases, with 16 bases left between them. The CDR3 has 14 residues. For the CDR3, the DNA is TGTGCCAGCAGCCCTCAAGGGGCCGGGGAGACCCAGTACTTC. As protein: CASSPQGAGETQYF.

The chain recombines TRBV5-1 with TRBJ2-1; no clear D. Germline V gives CDR1 SGHRS, CDR2 YFSETQ. The CDR3 is made up of 14 amino acids. Trimming cost V 0 bases and J 2 bases, with 6 bases left between them. The CDR3 loop is CASSLGQTYNEQFF. The CDR3 DNA sequence: TGCGCCAGCAGCTTGGGGCAGACCTACAATGAGCAGTTCTTC.

The genes are TRBV6-5 and TRBJ2-2, with TRBD2 matching over 13 bases. This CDR3 has 16 residues. The V gene's germline CDR1 is MNHEY and CDR2 SVGAGI. Trimming took 4 bases from V and 7 from J; bases not matched to a gene: 6. The CDR3 here is CASSLGLAGSFGELFF. In DNA, the CDR3 is TGTGCCAGCAGTTTGGGACTAGCGGGGTCATTCGGGGAGCTGTTTTTT.

This clone was found once. The chain uses TRBV28 and TRBJ1-1; D possibly corresponds to TRBD1 (5 bases). Trimming stripped 3 bases from V and 3 bases from J, with 14 bases between. CDR1 is MDHEN and CDR2 is SYDVKM in the germline V gene. The CDR3 extends over 15 amino acids. The CDR3: CASSFVGGRDTEAFF. The CDR3 coding sequence is TGTGCCAGCAGTTTCGTCGGGGGGAGAGACACTGAAGCTTTCTTT. Full variable domain (outside the CDR3, taken from reference TRBV28 and TRBJ1-1): DVKVTQSSRYLVKRTGEKVFLECVQDMDHENMFWYRQDPGLGLRLIYFSYDVKMKEKGDIPEGYSVSREKKERFSLILESASTNQTSMYLCASSFVGGRDTEAFFGQGTRLTVV.

V gene TRBV20-1 combines with J gene TRBJ2-1; D not resolved. This CDR3 comprises 11 residues. The germline CDR1 and CDR2 sequences are DFQATT and SNEGSKA (reference sequence). V shed 0 bases and J shed 10 bases, with 7 bases lying between them. The CDR3 reads CSARETREQFF. The CDR3 nucleotides are TGCAGTGCTAGAGAGACACGCGAGCAGTTCTTC.